The 6 T cell receptor beta chains presented below share a single source sample, sequenced in a study of blood T cell repertoires in COVID-19 (dated by TCRdb to 2019 to 2021). Libraries were built with the immunoSEQ multiplex PCR assay. What TCRdb holds here is the immuneACCESS table cut down to in-frame rearrangements. Part of the clones is not present; checked against another copy, under half of the missing clones reflect an unresolved V gene, and the others are unexplained. Present in this sample are 150,000 to 200,000 clones, more than 65% of which were seen just once. 10% of the sample goes to the ten largest clones. The sequenced sample consisted of peripheral blood. These receptors were collected from a woman of 80 years or more with active or convalescent COVID-19.

This rearrangement joins TRBV2 to TRBJ1-1, with no clear D. The CDR3 is made up of 13 amino acids. CDR1 SNHLY and CDR2 FYNNEI come from the germline V gene. Trimming took off 4 bases at V and 0 bases at J, with 6 bases between the two ends. The CDR3 protein is CASSGRLNTEAFF. The CDR3 DNA follows: TGTGCCAGCAGTGGCAGGTTGAACACTGAAGCTTTCTTT. The full variable domain, with the rest looked up from reference TRBV2 and TRBJ1-1, is EPEVTQTPSHQVTQMGQEVILRCVPISNHLYFYWYRQILGQKVEFLVSFYNNEISEKSEIFDDQFSVERPDGSNFTLKIRSTKLEDSAMYFCASSGRLNTEAFFGQGTRLTVV.

The DNA of the CDR3 is TGCAGCGTTGAAGAGCGGCTGGTAGCCAAAAACATTCAGTACTTC. Its translation is CSVEERLVAKNIQYF. The chain is built from TRBV29-1 and TRBJ2-4, with D unclear. Trimming stripped 0 bases from V and 0 bases from J, with 9 bases between. In germline, CDR1 is SQVTM, CDR2 ANQGSEA. The CDR3 is 15 residues long.

The V and J genes are TRBV27 and TRBJ1-1; possibly TRBD1 for D (5 bases). CDR1 is MNHEY, CDR2 SMNVEV, per germline (reference sequence). The CDR3 is 16 amino acids. V was trimmed by 4 bases and J by 1 base, leaving 16 bases between them. CDR3 protein: CASSWIGVGQNTEAFF. The DNA of the CDR3 is TGTGCCAGCAGTTGGATAGGGGTAGGCCAGAACACTGAAGCTTTCTTT.

This chain links TRBV24-1 with TRBJ1-3; possibly TRBD1 for D (5 bases). The CDR3 spans 17 residues. Per the germline V gene, CDR1 is KGHDR and CDR2 is SFDVKD. The germline V and J ends were trimmed by 4 bases and 0 bases, with 15 bases remaining between them. CDR3 in DNA: TGTGCCACCAGTGAGGGGGAGGGGAATCCCTCTGGAAACACCATATATTTT. Translating gives CATSEGEGNPSGNTIYF.

The rearrangement links TRBV19 to TRBJ2-3; D remains unclear. This CDR3 comprises 15 residues. Germline assignment: CDR1 LNHDA and CDR2 SQIVND (reference sequence). Trimming took off 3 bases at V and 10 bases at J, with 20 bases between the two ends. The CDR3 region has the DNA TGTGCCAGTAGTATTCCCGAGATCCCCCCCCGCCCGCAGTATTTT. Translation: CASSIPEIPPRPQYF.

This clone was observed a few times. J is TRBJ1-1 and V is TRBV6-5; tentatively, D is TRBD1 (5 bases). The germline gives CDR1 MNHEY, CDR2 SVGAGI. V was clipped by 2 bases and J by 4 bases, with 8 bases between them. The CDR3 is 13 amino acids. The CDR3, as DNA: TGTGCCAGCAGTTACGGGGGGTTCACTGAAGCTTTCTTT. It is translated as CASSYGGFTEAFF.